The next 11 T cell receptor beta chains were all read from a single sample in a study of blood T cell repertoires in COVID-19. Method: immunoSEQ multiplex PCR; TCRdb's copy keeps in-frame clones and lacks some. The profile covers 150,000 to 200,000 clones, with roughly 86% appearing a single time and 2.5% taken by the ten largest. Sequenced material: peripheral blood. The source is a woman of 80 years or more with COVID-19, enrolled during active disease.

The CDR3 loop is CASSQVWGMSYEQYF. The CDR3 DNA follows: TGCGCCAGCAGCCAAGTGTGGGGCATGTCCTACGAGCAGTACTTC. The V and J genes are TRBV4-1 and TRBJ2-7; the D gene is possibly TRBD1 (5 bases). The CDR3 length is 15 residues. Germline V lookup: CDR1 MGHRA, CDR2 YSYEKL. V lost 1 base and J lost 1, with 11 bases in between.

The V and J genes are TRBV19 and TRBJ1-2; 7 bases are a match to TRBD1. The CDR3 length is 14 residues. V lost 8 bases, J lost 4 bases, and 10 bases stayed unmatched. CDR1 LNHDA and CDR2 SQIVND come from the germline V gene (reference sequence). In nucleotides, the CDR3 is TGTGCCAGTTTCACAGGGGTCTCTGGCTATGGCTACACCTTC. It codes for CASFTGVSGYGYTF.

The chain recombines TRBV20-1 with TRBJ2-7; 9 bases fit TRBD2. Germline CDR1 is DFQATT and CDR2 is SNEGSKA (reference sequence). V lost 3 bases, J lost 4 bases, and 7 bases stayed unmatched. The CDR3 extends over 14 amino acids. CDR3 DNA sequence: TGCAGTGCTAGTGGTCTCGCGGGAGGGTACGAGCAGTACTTC. As protein: CSASGLAGGYEQYF.

The CDR3 DNA sequence: TGTGCCAGCAGCTCGGCGTGGGGGAGGAAAAGCGCAGATACGCAGTATTTT. It is translated as CASSSAWGRKSADTQYF. The rearrangement links TRBV7-8 to TRBJ2-3; D may be TRBD2 (6 bases). Looked up from germline, CDR1 is SGHVS and CDR2 is FQNEAQ. CDR3 length: 17 residues. The V end lost 4 bases, the J end lost 4 bases, and 21 bases lay between the germline ends.

The chain links TRBV19 to TRBJ1-1; no definite D call. Trimming pared 3 bases from V and 4 bases from J, leaving 12 bases between. The germline gives CDR1 LNHDA, CDR2 SQIVND (reference sequence). The CDR3 is made up of 14 amino acids. This CDR3 is CASSISGRSTEAFF. In DNA form, the CDR3 reads TGTGCCAGTAGTATTTCGGGGAGGAGCACTGAAGCTTTCTTT. Supplemented by reference TRBV19 and TRBJ1-1, the full variable domain reads DGGITQSPKYLFRKEGQNVTLSCEQNLNHDAMYWYRQDPGQGLRLIYYSQIVNDFQKGDIAEGYSVSREKKESFPLTVTSAQKNPTAFYLCASSISGRSTEAFFGQGTRLTVV.

This clone was picked up one time. CDR3 sequence (DNA): TGTGCCAGCAGCTTAGATCATGGCAGGGTCGGGGAAAAACTGTTTTTT. Translation gives CASSLDHGRVGEKLFF. This chain connects TRBV11-2 to TRBJ1-4; D might be TRBD1 (5 bases). Trimming took 0 bases from V and 8 from J, leaving 16 bases between them. This CDR3 region has 16 residues. Germline values: CDR1 SGHAT, CDR2 FQNNGV. Together with reference TRBV11-2 and TRBJ1-4, the CDR3 gives the full variable domain: EAGVAQSPRYKIIEKRQSVAFWCNPISGHATLYWYQQILGQGPKLLIQFQNNGVVDDSQLPKDRFSAERLKGVDSTLKIQPAKLEDSAVYLCASSLDHGRVGEKLFFGSGTQLSVL.

Worth noting for this clone: Additional DNA sequences in this sample encode the identical CDR3. This sequence joins TRBV6-5 and TRBJ1-4; D unresolved. The CDR3 has 12 amino acids. Germline V gene sequence: CDR1 MNHEY, CDR2 SVGAGI. V lost 5 bases and J 8 bases, leaving 9 bases between the germline ends. This CDR3 reads CASSRAGEKLFF. CDR3 nucleotide sequence: TGTGCCAGCAGTCGTGCGGGAGAAAAACTGTTTTTT.

In DNA, the CDR3 is TGTGCCAGTAGTATAGCCAGGGTGGACGAGCAGTACTTC. Amino acid sequence: CASSIARVDEQYF. V is TRBV19 and J is TRBJ2-7, with D maybe TRBD1 (5 bases). Germline V CDR1 and CDR2: LNHDA, SQIVND (reference sequence). Trimming took 1 base from V and 5 from J, leaving 9 bases between them. CDR3 length equals 13 residues.

The chain recombines TRBV4-3 with TRBJ1-6; 11 bases line up with TRBD1. The CDR3 covers 15 residues. CDR1 LGHNA and CDR2 YSLEER come from the germline V gene. V lost 5 bases and J lost 7; bases outside the gene matches: 4. CDR3 sequence reads: CASSERDRGNSPLHF. Here the CDR3 DNA reads TGCGCCAGCAGCGAGAGGGACAGGGGGAATTCACCCCTCCACTTT.

V is TRBV19 and J is TRBJ1-1; D is perhaps TRBD1 (6 bases). Looked up from germline, CDR1 is LNHDA and CDR2 is SQIVND (reference sequence). CDR3 length: 15 residues. V was pared by 6 bases and J by 2 bases, with 16 bases between. CDR3 sequence: CASRPRDTANTEAFF. The CDR3 DNA is TGTGCCAGTAGGCCTCGGGACACAGCAAACACTGAAGCTTTCTTT.

The chain links TRBV28 to TRBJ1-6; the D is unclear. CDR3 length equals 18 residues. The germline V gene encodes CDR1 MDHEN and CDR2 SYDVKM. Between the trimmed V and J ends, which lost 5 bases and 0 bases, there was a span of 17 bases. The CDR3 sequence: CASSTLTDPSSYNSPLHF. DNA of the CDR3: TGTGCCAGCAGTACGCTGACGGATCCTAGCTCCTATAATTCACCCCTCCACTTT.